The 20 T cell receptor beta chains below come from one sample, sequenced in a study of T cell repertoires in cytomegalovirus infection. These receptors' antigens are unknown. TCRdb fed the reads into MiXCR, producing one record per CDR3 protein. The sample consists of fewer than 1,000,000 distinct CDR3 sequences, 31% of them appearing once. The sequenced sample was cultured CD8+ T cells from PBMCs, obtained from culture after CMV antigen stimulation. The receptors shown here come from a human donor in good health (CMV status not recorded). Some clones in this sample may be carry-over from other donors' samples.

CDR3 amino acids: CAIQLVANTGELFF. The CDR3 nucleotides are TGTGCCATCCAGTTAGTAGCGAACACCGGGGAGCTGTTTTTT. This chain links TRBV10-3 with TRBJ2-2; D gene ambiguous. The CDR3 runs 14 residues. V shed 8 bases and J shed 0 bases, with 10 bases lying between them. Germline V gene sequence: CDR1 ENHRY, CDR2 SYGVKD.

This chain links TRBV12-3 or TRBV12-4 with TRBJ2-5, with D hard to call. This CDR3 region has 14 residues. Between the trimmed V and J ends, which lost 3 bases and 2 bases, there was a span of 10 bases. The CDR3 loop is CASSFPAGQETQYF. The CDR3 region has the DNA TGTGCCAGCAGTTTCCCAGCAGGACAAGAGACCCAGTACTTC.

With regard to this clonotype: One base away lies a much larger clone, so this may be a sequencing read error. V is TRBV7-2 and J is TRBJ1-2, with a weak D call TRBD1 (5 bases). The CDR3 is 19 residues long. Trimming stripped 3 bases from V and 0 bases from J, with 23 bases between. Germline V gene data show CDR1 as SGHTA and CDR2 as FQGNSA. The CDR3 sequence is CASSLGVRDFVLPNYGYTF. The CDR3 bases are TGTGCCAGCAGCTTGGGGGTGAGGGATTTTGTCCTTCCTAACTATGGCTACACCTTC. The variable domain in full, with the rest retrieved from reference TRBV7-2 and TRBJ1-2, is GAGVSQSPSNKVTEKGKDVELRCDPISGHTALYWYRQSLGQGLEFLIYFQGNSAPDKSGLPSDRFSAERTGGSVSTLTIQRTQQEDSAVYLCASSLGVRDFVLPNYGYTFGSGTRLTVV.

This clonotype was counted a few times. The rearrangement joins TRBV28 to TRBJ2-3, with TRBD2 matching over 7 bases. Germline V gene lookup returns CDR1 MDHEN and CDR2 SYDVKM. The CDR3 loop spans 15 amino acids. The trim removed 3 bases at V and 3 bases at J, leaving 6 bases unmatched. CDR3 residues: CASSFPGGRTDTQYF. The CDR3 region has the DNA TGTGCCAGCAGTTTCCCGGGGGGTAGAACAGATACGCAGTATTTT.

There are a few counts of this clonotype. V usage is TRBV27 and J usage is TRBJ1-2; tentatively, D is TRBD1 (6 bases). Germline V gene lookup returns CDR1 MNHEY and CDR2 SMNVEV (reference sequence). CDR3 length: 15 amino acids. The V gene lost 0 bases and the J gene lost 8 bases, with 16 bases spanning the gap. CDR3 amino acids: CASSLSTGSPWGYTF. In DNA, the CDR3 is TGTGCCAGCAGTTTATCGACAGGCAGTCCCTGGGGCTACACCTTC.

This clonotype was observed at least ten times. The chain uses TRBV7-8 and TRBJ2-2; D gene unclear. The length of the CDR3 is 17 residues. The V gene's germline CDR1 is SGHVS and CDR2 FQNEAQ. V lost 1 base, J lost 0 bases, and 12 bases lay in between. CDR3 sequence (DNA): TGTGCCAGCAGCTTAGTTCCACCCTACGCGAACACCGGGGAGCTGTTTTTT. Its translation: CASSLVPPYANTGELFF.

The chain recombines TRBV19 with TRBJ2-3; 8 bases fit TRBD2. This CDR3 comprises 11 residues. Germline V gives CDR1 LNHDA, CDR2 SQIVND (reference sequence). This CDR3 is CASGGEDTQYF. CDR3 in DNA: TGTGCGTCGGGGGGGGAAGATACGCAGTATTTT.

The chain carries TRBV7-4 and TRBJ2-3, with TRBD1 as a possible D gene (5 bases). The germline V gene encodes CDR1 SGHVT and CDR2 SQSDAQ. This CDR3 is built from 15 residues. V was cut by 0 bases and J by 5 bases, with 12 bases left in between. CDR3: CASSLAARVEDTQYF. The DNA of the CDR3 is TGTGCCAGCAGCTTAGCCGCCAGGGTGGAAGATACGCAGTATTTT.

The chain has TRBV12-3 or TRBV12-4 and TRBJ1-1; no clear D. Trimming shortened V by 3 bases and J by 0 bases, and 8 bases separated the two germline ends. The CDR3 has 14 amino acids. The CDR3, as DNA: TGTGCCAGCAGTTTGGGGAACCTGAACACTGAAGCTTTCTTT. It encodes CASSLGNLNTEAFF.

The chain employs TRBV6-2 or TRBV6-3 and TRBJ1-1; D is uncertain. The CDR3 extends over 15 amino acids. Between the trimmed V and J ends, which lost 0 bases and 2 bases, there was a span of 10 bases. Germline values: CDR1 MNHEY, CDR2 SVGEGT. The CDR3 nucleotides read TGTGCCAGCAGTTACTCGTCCAGAGGAAACACTGAAGCTTTCTTT. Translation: CASSYSSRGNTEAFF.

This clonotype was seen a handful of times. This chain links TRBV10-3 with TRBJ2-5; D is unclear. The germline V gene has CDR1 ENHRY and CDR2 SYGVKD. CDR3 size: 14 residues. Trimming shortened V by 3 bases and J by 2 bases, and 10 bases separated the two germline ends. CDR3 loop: CAISELSAQETQYF. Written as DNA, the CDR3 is TGTGCCATCAGTGAATTGTCAGCACAAGAGACCCAGTACTTC.

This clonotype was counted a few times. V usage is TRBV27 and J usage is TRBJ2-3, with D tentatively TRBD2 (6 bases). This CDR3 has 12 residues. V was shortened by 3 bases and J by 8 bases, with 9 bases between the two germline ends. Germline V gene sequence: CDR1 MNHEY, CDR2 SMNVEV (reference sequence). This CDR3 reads CASSLSGSTQYF. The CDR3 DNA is TGTGCCAGCAGTTTGAGCGGGTCTACGCAGTATTTT.

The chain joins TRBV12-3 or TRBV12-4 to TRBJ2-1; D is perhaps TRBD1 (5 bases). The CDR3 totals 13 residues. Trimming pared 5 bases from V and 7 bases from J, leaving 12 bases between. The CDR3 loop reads CASSPAAGNEQFF. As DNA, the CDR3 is TGTGCCAGCAGTCCGGCCGCAGGGAATGAGCAGTTCTTC.

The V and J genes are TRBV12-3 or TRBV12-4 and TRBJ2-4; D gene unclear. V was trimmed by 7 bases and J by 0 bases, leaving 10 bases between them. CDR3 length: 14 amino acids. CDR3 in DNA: TGTGCCAGCACCCAAGGAGTAGCCAAAAACATTCAGTACTTC. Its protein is CASTQGVAKNIQYF.

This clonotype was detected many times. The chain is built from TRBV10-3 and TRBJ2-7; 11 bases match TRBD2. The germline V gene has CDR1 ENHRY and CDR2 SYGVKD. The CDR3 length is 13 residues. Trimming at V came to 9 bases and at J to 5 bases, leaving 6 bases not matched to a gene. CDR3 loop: CAMTSGVLDEQYF. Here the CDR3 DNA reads TGTGCCATGACTAGCGGGGTTTTGGACGAGCAGTACTTC.

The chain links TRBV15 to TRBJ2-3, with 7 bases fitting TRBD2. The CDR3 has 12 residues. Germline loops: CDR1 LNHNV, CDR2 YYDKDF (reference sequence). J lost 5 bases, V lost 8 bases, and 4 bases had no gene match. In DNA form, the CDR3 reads TGTGCCACCGGAACTAGCGTAGATACGCAGTATTTT. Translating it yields CATGTSVDTQYF.

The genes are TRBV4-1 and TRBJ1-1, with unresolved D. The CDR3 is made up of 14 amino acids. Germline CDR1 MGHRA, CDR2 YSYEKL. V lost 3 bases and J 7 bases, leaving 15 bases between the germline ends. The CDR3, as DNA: TGCGCCAGCAGCCATTCCTCCGGGGAGGGTGAAGCTTTCTTT. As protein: CASSHSSGEGEAFF.

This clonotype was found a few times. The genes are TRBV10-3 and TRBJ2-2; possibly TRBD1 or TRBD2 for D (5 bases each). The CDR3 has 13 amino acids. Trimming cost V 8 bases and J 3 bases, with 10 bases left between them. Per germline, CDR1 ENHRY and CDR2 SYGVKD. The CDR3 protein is CAIYQGDTGELFF. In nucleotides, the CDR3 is TGTGCCATCTATCAGGGAGACACCGGGGAGCTGTTTTTT.

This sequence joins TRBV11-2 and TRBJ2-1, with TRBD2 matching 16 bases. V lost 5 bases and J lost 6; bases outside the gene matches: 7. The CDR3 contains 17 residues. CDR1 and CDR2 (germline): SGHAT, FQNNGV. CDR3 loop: CASSPGTSGGASNEQFF. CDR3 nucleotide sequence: TGTGCCAGCAGCCCGGGGACTAGCGGGGGGGCAAGCAATGAGCAGTTCTTC.

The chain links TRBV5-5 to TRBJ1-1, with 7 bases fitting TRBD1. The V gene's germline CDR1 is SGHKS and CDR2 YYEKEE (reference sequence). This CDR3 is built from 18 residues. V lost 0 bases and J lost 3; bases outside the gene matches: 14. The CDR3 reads CASSLETGYWVLDTEAFF. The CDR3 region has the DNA TGTGCCAGCAGCTTGGAGACAGGGTATTGGGTTTTGGACACTGAAGCTTTCTTT.